Presented here are 2 T cell receptor beta chains from one specimen sequenced in a study of shared clonotypes between healthy human individuals. The repertoire was sequenced with immunoSEQ multiplex PCR; TCRdb's copy has only in-frame clones and lacks some. The sample yields roughly 1.4 million clones, about 98.5% seen once. The specimen was naive CD4+ T cells sorted from blood. The subset denotes: CD45RA+ positively selected. The receptors originated from a man aged 25 to 45 in good health.

V usage is TRBV6-6 and J usage is TRBJ2-7, with D unclear. CDR1 and CDR2 from the germline V gene are MNHNY and SVGAGI (reference sequence). V was trimmed by 2 bases and J by 1 base, leaving 9 bases between them. The CDR3 contains 14 residues. CDR3 amino acids: CASSYGHISYEQYF. DNA for the CDR3: TGTGCCAGCAGTTACGGTCACATATCCTACGAGCAGTACTTC.

This clone was recorded only once. The V gene is TRBV5-5, the J gene TRBJ1-1, with D perhaps TRBD1 (5 bases). CDR1 is SGHKS, CDR2 YYEKEE, per germline (reference sequence). The CDR3 loop spans 15 amino acids. With 7 bases removed from V and 6 bases from J, the gap between germline ends came to 22 bases. CDR3 in amino acids: CASQRETAGLAEAFF. CDR3 nucleotides: TGTGCCAGCCAACGAGAGACCGCAGGGTTGGCTGAAGCTTTCTTT.